A single sample gave rise to the 18 T cell receptor beta chains below, sequenced in a study of T cells in Graves' hyperthyroidism and ophthalmopathy. Amplified TCR beta CDR3 regions derived from RNA transcripts. First-round RT-PCR targeting the TCR CDR3 was performed with the HTBI primer set. Using its own MiXCR run on the multiplex PCR reads, TCRdb lists one record per CDR3 protein. The sample contains fewer than 200,000 distinct CDR3 sequences, about a sixth of which appear only once. Sample: blood. These receptors were collected from a woman aged 50 to 60 with Graves' hyperthyroidism.

The rearrangement links TRBV14 to TRBJ1-5; no clear D. Trimming took 1 base from V and 9 from J, leaving 10 bases between them. Looked up from germline, CDR1 is SGHDN and CDR2 is FVKESK. The CDR3 consists of 13 residues. The CDR3 DNA reads as TGTGCCAGCAGCCAAGTTCAAGGCGGGCCCCAGCATTTT. Translating it yields CASSQVQGGPQHF.

This clonotype occurred many times. J is TRBJ1-5 and V is TRBV7-9; D not certain. The V and J ends lost 5 bases and 1 base respectively, with 15 bases between them. This CDR3 is built from 16 residues. Germline values: CDR1 SEHNR, CDR2 FQNEAQ (reference sequence). CDR3 amino acids: CASSPAGERSNQPQHF. CDR3 coding DNA: TGTGCCAGCAGCCCCGCGGGTGAGAGGAGCAATCAGCCCCAGCATTTT.

The chain uses TRBV29-1 and TRBJ1-3; 10 positions agree with TRBD1. Germline V gene sequence: CDR1 SQVTM, CDR2 ANQGSEA. J gave up 0 bases and V 1 base, and 9 bases lay outside the gene matches. The CDR3 totals 18 residues. The CDR3 reads CSVEGRGTGATSGNTIYF. DNA for the CDR3: TGCAGCGTTGAAGGAAGAGGGACAGGGGCGACCTCTGGAAACACCATATATTTT.

This clonotype was seen repeatedly, ten times or more. The chain employs TRBV12-3 or TRBV12-4 and TRBJ2-2, with D perhaps given as TRBD1 or TRBD2 (5 bases each). This CDR3 is 15 amino acids long. The V end lost 10 bases, the J end lost 4 bases, and 19 bases lay between the germline ends. DNA of the CDR3: TGTGCCAACAGCTCGGGGCTGGGGTTCACCGGGGAGCTGTTTTTT. This gives the protein CANSSGLGFTGELFF.

This clonotype was recorded many times. The gene calls are TRBV7-9 and TRBJ2-7; D gene unclear. Trimming removed 3 bases at V and 0 bases at J, with 6 bases between. This CDR3 has 13 amino acids. Germline values: CDR1 SEHNR, CDR2 FQNEAQ (reference sequence). CDR3 loop: CASSFVSSYEQYF. In DNA, the CDR3 is TGTGCCAGCAGCTTCGTCAGCTCCTACGAGCAGTACTTC.

V and J are TRBV19 and TRBJ2-3, with TRBD2 matching over 8 bases. Trimming removed 5 bases from V and 4 bases from J; junction bases left unmatched: 8. Germline CDR1 is LNHDA and CDR2 is SQIVND (reference sequence). CDR3 length: 15 amino acids. The CDR3 bases are TGTGCCAGTAGTCGGGGGGGGGGCGGATCAGATACGCAGTATTTT. It codes for CASSRGGGGSDTQYF. The full variable domain, with the rest looked up from reference TRBV19 and TRBJ2-3, is DGGITQSPKYLFRKEGQNVTLSCEQNLNHDAMYWYRQDPGQGLRLIYYSQIVNDFQKGDIAEGYSVSREKKESFPLTVTSAQKNPTAFYLCASSRGGGGSDTQYFGPGTRLTVL.

The table lists this clonotype with many counts. Written as DNA, the CDR3 is TGTGCCAGCATAAGTGAGGGGCGTTACTATGGCTACACCTTC. It yields the protein CASISEGRYYGYTF. V gene TRBV28 combines with J gene TRBJ1-2; perhaps TRBD1 as D (5 bases). Trimming took 7 bases from V and 3 from J, leaving 15 bases between them. The CDR3 length is 14 residues. Germline V gives CDR1 MDHEN, CDR2 SYDVKM.

In its sample, this clonotype was seen many times. The chain links TRBV7-9 to TRBJ2-3; possibly TRBD1 for D (6 bases). There are 14 residues in the CDR3. Trimming took 4 bases from V and 2 from J, leaving 10 bases between them. Germline loops: CDR1 SEHNR, CDR2 FQNEAQ (reference sequence). The CDR3 sequence is CASSWTDPTDTQYF. DNA of the CDR3: TGTGCCAGCAGCTGGACAGATCCCACAGATACGCAGTATTTT. Full variable domain (rest looked up from reference TRBV7-9 and TRBJ2-3): DTGVSQNPRHKITKRGQNVTFRCDPISEHNRLYWYRQTLGQGPEFLTYFQNEAQLEKSRLLSDRFSAERPKGSFSTLEIQRTEQGDSAMYLCASSWTDPTDTQYFGPGTRLTVL.

CDR3: CASSESPRTQRSPLHF. The CDR3 coding sequence is TGTGCCAGCAGTGAAAGCCCAAGGACCCAGCGCTCACCCCTCCACTTT. The J gene is TRBJ1-6, the V gene TRBV6-1, with D hard to call. Per the germline V gene, CDR1 is MNHNS and CDR2 is SASEGT. Trimming removed 2 bases at V and 10 bases at J, with 18 bases between. The CDR3 runs to 16 residues.

There are many counts of this clonotype. The chain uses TRBV5-1 and TRBJ2-5; D remains ambiguous. This CDR3 spans 14 amino acids. V lost 4 bases to trimming and J lost 2 bases, with 12 bases between them. The germline V gene has CDR1 SGHRS and CDR2 YFSETQ. CDR3 protein: CASSLETSQETQYF. The DNA for the CDR3 is TGCGCCAGCAGCCTGGAGACATCTCAAGAGACCCAGTACTTC.

The rearrangement links TRBV7-2 to TRBJ1-3; D gene ambiguous. This CDR3 spans 14 amino acids. Trimming shortened V by 5 bases and J by 2 bases, and 10 bases separated the two germline ends. CDR1 is SGHTA and CDR2 is FQGNSA in the germline V gene. DNA of the CDR3: TGTGCCAGCAGCCCCCGGTTCGCTGGAAACACCATATATTTT. Amino acid sequence: CASSPRFAGNTIYF.

This clonotype was recorded many times. V is TRBV11-2 and J is TRBJ2-1; D uncertain. The CDR3 runs to 15 residues. V lost 0 bases, J lost 3 bases, and 9 bases lay in between. Germline V lookup: CDR1 SGHAT, CDR2 FQNNGV. The CDR3 loop is CASSLEAVSYNEQFF. The CDR3, as DNA: TGTGCCAGCAGCTTAGAGGCAGTAAGCTACAATGAGCAGTTCTTC.

This clonotype has a count of ten or more. The J gene is TRBJ1-2, the V gene TRBV2; a possible D gene is TRBD1 (6 bases). There are 17 residues in the CDR3. Germline V lookup: CDR1 SNHLY, CDR2 FYNNEI. V was shortened by 3 bases and J by 5 bases, with 22 bases between the two germline ends. The CDR3 coding sequence is TGTGCCAGCAGTGATGGTATGACAGGTTTAGGATTTTATGGCTACACCTTC. Translated: CASSDGMTGLGFYGYTF.

This clonotype has at least ten counts. The chain couples TRBV6-1 to TRBJ1-1; 8 bases agree with TRBD1. The length of the CDR3 is 14 residues. Per germline, CDR1 MNHNS and CDR2 SASEGT. J was trimmed by 2 bases and V by 6 bases; bases with no gene match: 5. CDR3 DNA sequence: TGTGCCAGCAGGGGGACAGGTTTAAACACTGAAGCTTTCTTT. It encodes CASRGTGLNTEAFF.

The sample holds many counts of this clonotype. The chain has TRBV6-1 and TRBJ1-1; the D is unclear. This CDR3 has 13 residues. V lost 4 bases and J 1 base, leaving 7 bases between the germline ends. In germline, CDR1 is MNHNS, CDR2 SASEGT. DNA of the CDR3: TGTGCCAGCAGTGCGGGCAGGAACACTGAAGCTTTCTTT. Encoded protein: CASSAGRNTEAFF.

This clonotype was picked up many times. The DNA of the CDR3 is TGTGCCAGCAGCGGGGGGGGGCGAACCTATGGCTACACCTTC. Its protein is CASSGGGRTYGYTF. The rearrangement joins TRBV9 to TRBJ1-2, with D possibly being TRBD1 (6 bases). The CDR3 extends over 14 amino acids. Deletions cut 3 bases from V and 4 bases from J, with 13 bases between. CDR1 and CDR2 (germline): SGDLS, YYNGEE.

This clonotype was counted ten times or more. The chain combines TRBV27 with TRBJ2-1; 8 nucleotides line up with TRBD2. CDR3 length equals 14 residues. CDR1 and CDR2 from the germline V gene are MNHEY and SMNVEV (reference sequence). Trimming at V came to 6 bases and at J to 7 bases, leaving 8 bases not matched to a gene. The CDR3 loop reads CASRSGGMGNEQFF. The CDR3 coding sequence is TGTGCCAGCAGGAGCGGGGGAATGGGGAATGAGCAGTTCTTC.

This clonotype was seen ten or more times. J is TRBJ2-7 and V is TRBV5-1; no reliable D call. The CDR3 has 13 amino acids. Trimming took 0 bases from V and 6 from J, leaving 10 bases between them. Germline V gene sequence: CDR1 SGHRS, CDR2 YFSETQ. The CDR3 region is CASSLGLTAEQYF. The DNA of the CDR3 is TGCGCCAGCAGCTTGGGCCTTACTGCCGAGCAGTACTTC.